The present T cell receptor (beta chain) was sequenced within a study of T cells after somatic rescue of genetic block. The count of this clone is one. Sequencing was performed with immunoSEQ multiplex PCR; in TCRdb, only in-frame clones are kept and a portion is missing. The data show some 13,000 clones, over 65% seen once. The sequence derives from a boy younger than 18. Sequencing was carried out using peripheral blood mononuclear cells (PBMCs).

CDR3 nucleotides: TGTGCCAGCAGAGTAAGGGGGAAAGGGGCCCAGTACTTC. It codes for CASRVRGKGAQYF. The chain joins TRBV6-5 to TRBJ2-5, with D possibly being TRBD1 (6 bases). Trimming cost V 6 bases and J 9 bases, with 17 bases left between them. This CDR3 is built from 13 residues. The V gene's germline CDR1 is MNHEY and CDR2 SVGAGI.